These T cell receptor beta chains were read from a single sample in a study of control samples from healthy donors and cancer patients. Profiling relied on immunoSEQ multiplex PCR, and the TCRdb table lists in-frame clones only, not all of them. Here the sample spans 190,000 or so clones, approximately 92% being singletons. The sequencing input was blood. The receptor set was obtained from a man aged 18 to 35 in good health. CDR3s include the opening cysteine and the closing phenylalanine or tryptophan. Fields, in order: V gene, D gene, clone size, J gene, CDR3 length, CDR3 protein, CDR3 DNA. The D gene is left open where the match is weak. Size is omitted from some rows. Given values are once, few, many or a class for expanded clones.

TRBV18,-,-,TRBJ1-2,14,CASSPGQKVYGYTF,TGTGCCAGCTCACCGGGACAAAAGGTCTATGGCTACACCTTC
TRBV6-4,-,-,TRBJ1-1,13,CASSVTENTEAFF,TGTGCCAGCAGCGTAACAGAGAACACTGAAGCTTTCTTT
TRBV11-2,-,-,TRBJ2-5,14,CASSLGAGPGPQYF,TGTGCCAGCAGCTTAGGGGCGGGGCCCGGTCCCCAGTACTTC
TRBV24-1,-,-,TRBJ2-3,17,CATSDSPSAHTTGTQYF,TGTGCCACCAGTGATTCCCCCTCGGCCCACACCACGGGTACGCAGTATTTT
TRBV5-1,TRBD1,-,TRBJ1-2,14,CASSLGSGGDGYTF,TGCGCCAGCAGCTTGGGCTCAGGGGGCGATGGCTACACCTTC
TRBV2,TRBD2,-,TRBJ2-1,16,CASSRTSGGVYNEQFF,TGTGCCAGCAGTCGGACTAGCGGGGGGGTATACAATGAGCAGTTCTTC
TRBV5-1,-,-,TRBJ1-1,14,CASSLADDRYRAFF,TGCGCCAGCAGCTTGGCCGACGACAGGTATAGGGCTTTCTTT
TRBV6-2/TRBV6-3,TRBD1,-,TRBJ1-1,17,CASSPINADRVVTEAFF,TGTGCCAGCAGCCCGATTAACGCTGACAGGGTAGTCACTGAAGCTTTCTTT
TRBV3-1/TRBV3-2,TRBD1,-,TRBJ1-5,14,CASSQRQGAEPQHF,TGTGCCAGCAGCCAAAGACAGGGGGCAGAGCCCCAGCATTTT
TRBV30,-,-,TRBJ1-4,15,CAWKHGGATNEKLFF,TGTGCCTGGAAGCATGGGGGTGCAACTAATGAAAAACTGTTTTTT
TRBV30,-,-,TRBJ1-1,13,CAWTATWNTEAFF,TGTGCCTGGACAGCGACTTGGAACACTGAAGCTTTCTTT
TRBV30,TRBD1,-,TRBJ2-1,16,CAWSPGQGRSYNEQFF,TGTGCCTGGAGCCCCGGACAGGGCCGCTCCTACAATGAGCAGTTCTTC
TRBV19,-,-,TRBJ1-5,14,CASRSQSGNQPQHF,TGTGCCAGTAGATCCCAGTCGGGCAATCAGCCCCAGCATTTT
TRBV15,-,-,TRBJ2-6,15,CATRGGASGANVLTF,TGTGCCACCAGGGGGGGGGCTTCTGGGGCCAACGTCCTGACTTTC
TRBV9,-,-,TRBJ1-2,15,CASSDPGIGRRGYTF,TGTGCCAGCAGCGATCCGGGTATAGGCAGAAGGGGCTACACCTTC
TRBV7-6,-,-,TRBJ1-3,17,CASSLEPHGSSGNTIYF,TGTGCCAGCAGCTTAGAGCCCCACGGTAGCTCTGGAAACACCATATATTTT
TRBV9,TRBD1,-,TRBJ1-6,14,CASSVRGQDSPLHF,TGTGCCAGCAGCGTAAGGGGGCAAGATTCACCCCTCCACTTT
TRBV4-1,-,-,TRBJ2-1,13,CASSQVLRGEQFF,TGCGCCAGCAGCCAAGTTCTAAGGGGTGAGCAGTTCTTC
TRBV5-1,-,once,TRBJ2-1,15,CASSPQQAAFNEQFF,TGCGCCAGCAGCCCCCAGCAGGCGGCTTTTAATGAGCAGTTCTTC
TRBV5-1,-,-,TRBJ1-3,15,CASRRTGGSGNTIYF,TGCGCCAGCAGAAGGACGGGCGGCTCTGGAAACACCATATATTTT
TRBV6-6,-,once,TRBJ1-5,16,CASSYSKDRANQPQHF,TGTGCCAGCAGTTACTCGAAAGACAGAGCCAATCAGCCCCAGCATTTT
TRBV29-1,-,-,TRBJ1-1,12,CSVESGTTEAFF,TGCAGCGTTGAATCGGGGACCACTGAAGCTTTCTTT
TRBV5-1,TRBD1,-,TRBJ2-7,15,CASSSGTARTYEQYF,TGCGCCAGCAGCTCAGGGACAGCACGGACCTACGAGCAGTACTTC
TRBV7-3,-,-,TRBJ1-1,13,CASSATSGVVAFF,TGTGCCAGCAGCGCCACCTCGGGAGTTGTAGCTTTCTTT
TRBV2,-,-,TRBJ1-3,13,CASTGEVGNTIYF,TGTGCCAGCACGGGAGAAGTCGGGAACACCATATATTTT
TRBV5-6,TRBD2,-,TRBJ2-3,12,CASSLGEGTQYF,TGTGCCAGCAGCTTGGGGGAGGGTACGCAGTATTTT
TRBV4-1,-,-,TRBJ1-1,17,CASSQVITRLLNTEAFF,TGCGCCAGCAGCCAAGTTATTACTCGGCTTTTGAACACTGAAGCTTTCTTT
TRBV6-5,-,-,TRBJ1-2,16,CASSYSSGSKNYGYTF,TGTGCCAGCAGTTACTCGTCGGGGTCCAAAAACTATGGCTACACCTTC
TRBV2,-,-,TRBJ2-7,10,CASGGREQYF,TGTGCCAGCGGGGGCCGTGAGCAGTACTTC
TRBV24-1,TRBD1,-,TRBJ2-2,16,CATSDSGQGEGGELFF,TGTGCCACCAGTGATTCCGGACAGGGGGAAGGCGGGGAGCTGTTTTTT
TRBV21-1,-,-,TRBJ2-3,20,CASRNSEAGRHYSSTDTQYF,TGTGCCAGCAGAAATAGCGAGGCGGGCCGACACTACTCTAGCACAGATACGCAGTATTTT
TRBV6-5,-,-,TRBJ1-4,15,CASSSAVRPGEKLFF,TGTGCCAGCAGTTCCGCGGTCCGTCCGGGGGAAAAACTGTTTTTT
TRBV28,-,-,TRBJ2-7,15,CASSSWGSSSYEQYF,TGTGCCAGCAGTTCCTGGGGCAGCAGCTCCTACGAGCAGTACTTC
TRBV19,-,-,TRBJ2-1,14,CASSIVRGYNEQFF,TGTGCCAGTAGTATAGTCAGGGGATATAATGAGCAGTTCTTC
TRBV9,TRBD2,-,TRBJ2-3,17,CASSVSTSGGRTDTQYF,TGTGCCAGCAGCGTAAGCACTAGCGGGGGGAGGACAGATACGCAGTATTTT
TRBV15,-,once,TRBJ2-7,14,CATSRGTASYEQYF,TGTGCCACCAGCAGAGGGACAGCGTCCTACGAGCAGTACTTC
TRBV24-1,-,-,TRBJ1-5,12,CATSDWGQPQHF,TGTGCCACCAGTGATTGGGGGCAGCCCCAGCATTTT
TRBV18,-,-,TRBJ2-2,14,CASSFDLNTGELFF,TGTGCCAGCTCATTCGACCTAAACACCGGGGAGCTGTTTTTT
TRBV5-4,-,-,TRBJ2-7,14,CASSLYGSSYEQYF,TGTGCCAGCAGCTTGTATGGGAGCTCCTACGAGCAGTACTTC
TRBV10-3,-,-,TRBJ1-6,14,CAISGKQGMGPLHF,TGTGCCATCAGCGGGAAACAGGGCATGGGGCCCCTCCACTTT
TRBV9,-,-,TRBJ2-5,16,CASSVGVAAGQETQYF,TGTGCCAGCAGCGTAGGGGTGGCGGCTGGGCAAGAGACCCAGTACTTC
TRBV30,TRBD1,-,TRBJ1-2,13,CAWSPSDRLGYTF,TGTGCCTGGAGTCCCTCGGACAGGTTAGGCTACACCTTC
TRBV5-6,TRBD1,-,TRBJ2-5,16,CASSHGDGQVQETQYF,TGTGCCAGCAGCCACGGAGACGGACAGGTCCAAGAGACCCAGTACTTC
TRBV24-1,-,-,TRBJ2-5,14,CATSDLGSRETQYF,TGTGCCACCAGTGATTTGGGGAGTAGGGAGACCCAGTACTTC
TRBV6-5,-,-,TRBJ1-6,16,CASSYSKGSGKSPLHF,TGTGCCAGCAGTTACTCGAAGGGTTCAGGAAAATCACCCCTCCACTTT